The 21 T cell receptor beta chains below all came from one sample that was sequenced in a study of blood T cell repertoires in COVID-19. Clones were sequenced by immunoSEQ multiplex PCR, and TCRdb holds only the in-frame ones, with some missing. The table includes a few hundred thousand clones, roughly 85% detected once. The specimen was peripheral blood. The receptors were gathered from a woman aged 25 to 39 with active or convalescent COVID-19.

This clone has a handful of counts. The rearrangement uses TRBV6-2 or TRBV6-3 and TRBJ2-2, with no clear D. The V gene's germline CDR1 is MNHEY and CDR2 SVGEGT. The CDR3 is 13 residues long. V was trimmed by 0 bases and J by 6 bases, leaving 5 bases between them. The CDR3 sequence: CASSYSPSGELFF. The CDR3 DNA reads TGTGCCAGCAGTTACTCCCCTTCCGGGGAGCTGTTTTTT.

The gene calls are TRBV19 and TRBJ2-5; D is ambiguous. This CDR3 spans 13 amino acids. From germline, CDR1 is LNHDA and CDR2 SQIVND (reference sequence). The V end was cut by 3 bases, the J end by 4 bases, with 9 bases between. CDR3 residues: CASSILYRETQYF. Here the CDR3 DNA reads TGTGCCAGTAGTATTCTTTACAGAGAGACCCAGTACTTC.

The V call is TRBV7-2, the J call TRBJ2-3; 14 nucleotides line up with TRBD2. Germline CDR1 SGHTA, CDR2 FQGNSA. CDR3 length: 15 amino acids. V gave up 1 base and J gave up 6 bases; unmatched junction bases: 0. CDR3 nucleotides: TGTGCCAGCAGCTTAGGACTAGCGGGGGGGGATACGCAGTATTTT. This encodes CASSLGLAGGDTQYF.

The V gene is TRBV5-1, the J gene TRBJ2-4; 8 bases match TRBD2. Germline loops: CDR1 SGHRS, CDR2 YFSETQ. CDR3 length: 14 residues. Trimming took 3 bases from V and 4 from J; bases not matched to a gene: 3. The CDR3 region has the DNA TGCGCCAGCAGCTCCGGGGGGGATAAAAACATTCAGTACTTC. Protein sequence: CASSSGGDKNIQYF.

The rearrangement joins TRBV5-1 to TRBJ2-7; 7 nucleotides match TRBD1. This CDR3 comprises 14 residues. CDR1 SGHRS and CDR2 YFSETQ come from the germline V gene. V gave up 4 bases and J gave up 2 bases; unmatched junction bases: 6. The CDR3 reads CASSRRDSAYEQYF. Here the CDR3 DNA reads TGCGCCAGCAGCAGACGGGACAGTGCCTACGAGCAGTACTTC.

The J gene is TRBJ1-1, the V gene TRBV10-2; 9 bases map to TRBD1. The germline V gene encodes CDR1 WSHSY and CDR2 SAAADI. V trimming: 2 bases; J trimming: 0 bases; junction bases outside the gene matches: 4. The CDR3 covers 16 residues. This CDR3 reads CASSERTGAVNTEAFF. The CDR3 coding sequence is TGCGCCAGCAGTGAGCGGACAGGGGCAGTGAACACTGAAGCTTTCTTT.

This clone was observed a handful of times. The V and J genes are TRBV4-3 and TRBJ2-3, with 15 bases that match TRBD2. Germline CDR1 and CDR2: LGHNA and YSLEER. The CDR3 spans 16 residues. The J segment lost 11 bases and the V segment lost 1 base, leaving 7 bases of the junction unmatched. The CDR3 reads CASSQGLGTSGGRQYF. The CDR3 region has the DNA TGCGCCAGCAGCCAAGGGTTAGGGACTAGCGGGGGGCGGCAGTATTTT.

This rearrangement joins TRBV21-1 to TRBJ2-7; the D call in the table, TRBD1, was not verified against the DNA. TRBV21-1 is designated a pseudogene. There are 18 residues in the CDR3. The CDR3, as DNA: TGTGCCAGGCCTACTAGACAGGGAGGATTGGGTGGGCTTTACGAGCAGTACTTC. It yields the protein CARPTRQGGLGGLYEQYF.

This sequence joins TRBV11-2 and TRBJ2-1, with TRBD1 identical over 10 bases. The germline CDR1 and CDR2 sequences are SGHAT and FQNNGV. The CDR3 consists of 17 residues. The ends lost 1 base at V and 3 bases at J; junction bases unmatched: 6. The CDR3 loop reads CASSLAPRDRGYNEQFF. CDR3 DNA: TGTGCCAGCAGCTTAGCCCCCCGGGACAGGGGCTACAATGAGCAGTTCTTC.

The chain combines TRBV9 with TRBJ2-7; TRBD2 might be the D (6 bases). The germline V gene has CDR1 SGDLS and CDR2 YYNGEE. The ends were cut back, 2 bases at V and 4 bases at J, with 13 bases in the middle. CDR3 length equals 14 residues. In DNA, the CDR3 is TGTGCCAGCAGCGTGGAGGGTACCAGGTACGAGCAGTACTTC. Translating gives CASSVEGTRYEQYF.

This sequence joins TRBV28 and TRBJ1-1, with a possible D match to TRBD1 (5 bases). The V end lost 6 bases, the J end lost 2 bases, and 22 bases lay between the germline ends. This CDR3 has 17 amino acids. CDR1 is MDHEN and CDR2 is SYDVKM in the germline V gene. The CDR3 reads CASRFFTSGNQNTEAFF. The CDR3 DNA reads as TGTGCCAGCAGATTCTTCACCTCAGGGAACCAAAACACTGAAGCTTTCTTT.

The chain couples TRBV20-1 to TRBJ1-2; D gene ambiguous. V lost 5 bases to trimming and J lost 3 bases, with 7 bases between them. The CDR3 runs 11 residues. Germline V gives CDR1 DFQATT, CDR2 SNEGSKA (reference sequence). The CDR3 loop reads CSAARDYGYTF. For the CDR3, the DNA is TGCAGTGCTGCCCGGGACTATGGCTACACCTTC.

In this sample, this clone turned up a few times. The chain has TRBV5-1 and TRBJ1-4; no reliable D call. V lost 0 bases and J 4 bases, leaving 13 bases between the germline ends. CDR1 is SGHRS, CDR2 YFSETQ, per germline. The CDR3 covers 16 residues. The CDR3 is CASSLEVAGSNEKLFF. The CDR3 nucleotides are TGCGCCAGCAGCTTGGAGGTCGCAGGCAGTAATGAAAAACTGTTTTTT.

This chain uses TRBV2 with TRBJ1-6; D gene unclear. CDR3 length: 16 amino acids. CDR1 and CDR2 (germline): SNHLY, FYNNEI. V dropped 4 bases and J dropped 9 bases, with 19 bases sitting between them. The CDR3, as DNA: TGTGCCAGCAGTGGTAATACGGTCGCTCGGGGTTCACCCCTCCACTTT. This codes for CASSGNTVARGSPLHF.

V is TRBV28 and J is TRBJ1-3; D perhaps matches TRBD1 (5 bases). Germline V gene sequence: CDR1 MDHEN, CDR2 SYDVKM. V lost 3 bases, J lost 1 base, and 13 bases lay in between. CDR3 length: 16 amino acids. The CDR3 region is CASSFFAGTSGNTIYF. CDR3 sequence (DNA): TGTGCCAGCAGTTTCTTTGCGGGGACTTCTGGAAACACCATATATTTT.

The gene calls are TRBV15 and TRBJ2-2; D possibly corresponds to TRBD1 (6 bases). Per the germline V gene, CDR1 is LNHNV and CDR2 is YYDKDF (reference sequence). CDR3 length: 15 residues. Trimming left V 9 bases short and J 0 bases short, with 14 bases between. The CDR3 DNA sequence: TGTGCCACGACTCTTAAGGGGGCGAACACCGGGGAGCTGTTTTTT. Translation gives CATTLKGANTGELFF.

This chain uses TRBV27 with TRBJ1-6; D is perhaps TRBD1 (6 bases). The CDR3 extends over 16 amino acids. Trimming shortened V by 5 bases and J by 4 bases, and 15 bases separated the two germline ends. Germline CDR1 and CDR2: MNHEY and SMNVEV (reference sequence). The CDR3 DNA follows: TGTGCCAGCAGTCCCGGGACAAGTGGTTATAATTCACCCCTCCACTTT. This translates into CASSPGTSGYNSPLHF.

J is TRBJ1-6 and V is TRBV28, with a tentative D call TRBD1 (6 bases). The CDR3 is 13 amino acids. Trimming took 2 bases from V and 7 from J, leaving 6 bases between them. The germline V gene has CDR1 MDHEN and CDR2 SYDVKM. CDR3 residues: CASSLRGNSPLHF. CDR3 coding DNA: TGTGCCAGCAGTTTAAGGGGGAATTCACCCCTCCACTTT.

The chain has TRBV9 and TRBJ2-1; TRBD2 agrees at 8 bases. The CDR3 loop spans 18 amino acids. Germline V gene sequence: CDR1 SGDLS, CDR2 YYNGEE. Trimming removed 4 bases from V and 0 bases from J; junction bases left unmatched: 12. The CDR3 here is CASSRAGARGDSYNEQFF. CDR3 in DNA: TGTGCCAGCAGCCGGGCTGGGGCGCGGGGGGACTCCTACAATGAGCAGTTCTTC.

This chain uses TRBV28 with TRBJ1-4, with a possible D match to TRBD1 (5 bases). V was clipped by 5 bases and J by 8 bases, with 21 bases between them. The CDR3 sequence is 16 residues long. Germline CDR1 MDHEN, CDR2 SYDVKM. The CDR3 nucleotides read TGTGCCAGCAGTCGGGGGGTCGGGAAAATAGAGGAAAAACTGTTTTTT. This codes for CASSRGVGKIEEKLFF. Full variable domain (remainder filled in from reference TRBV28 and TRBJ1-4): DVKVTQSSRYLVKRTGEKVFLECVQDMDHENMFWYRQDPGLGLRLIYFSYDVKMKEKGDIPEGYSVSREKKERFSLILESASTNQTSMYLCASSRGVGKIEEKLFFGSGTQLSVL.

V and J are TRBV18 and TRBJ1-2, with D tentatively TRBD1 (6 bases). The CDR3 totals 14 residues. CDR1 and CDR2 from the germline V gene are KGHSH and LQKENI. V was pared by 0 bases and J by 8 bases, with 13 bases between. The CDR3 nucleotides are TGTGCCAGCTCACCACCGAACAGGGCGGGCGGCTACACCTTC. It specifies CASSPPNRAGGYTF.